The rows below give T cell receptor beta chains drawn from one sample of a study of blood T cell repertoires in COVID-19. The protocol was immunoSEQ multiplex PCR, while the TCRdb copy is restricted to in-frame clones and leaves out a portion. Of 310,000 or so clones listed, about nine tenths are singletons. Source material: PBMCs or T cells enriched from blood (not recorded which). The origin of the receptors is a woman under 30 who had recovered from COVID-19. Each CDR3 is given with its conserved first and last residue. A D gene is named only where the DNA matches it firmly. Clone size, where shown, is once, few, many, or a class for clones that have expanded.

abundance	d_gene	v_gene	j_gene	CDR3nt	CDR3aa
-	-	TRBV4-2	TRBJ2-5	TGTGCCAGCAGCCCCGCATCCTCCCAGTATCAAGAGACCCAGTACTTC	CASSPASSQYQETQYF
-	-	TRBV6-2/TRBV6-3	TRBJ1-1	TGTGCCAGCAGTTACGGACTCGAGAGGAGCACTGAAGCTTTCTTT	CASSYGLERSTEAFF
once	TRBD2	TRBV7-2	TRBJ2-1	TGTGCCAGCAGCTATAGCGGGAGTCCGTACAATGAGCAGTTCTTC	CASSYSGSPYNEQFF
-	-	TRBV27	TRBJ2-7	TGTGCCAGCAGTTTGGGTAGCATCTACGAGCAGTACTTC	CASSLGSIYEQYF
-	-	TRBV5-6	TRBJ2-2	TGTGCCAGCAAAAAACAGGGACGTACCGGGGAGCTGTTTTTT	CASKKQGRTGELFF
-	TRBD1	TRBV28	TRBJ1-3	TGTGCCAGCAGTTCCAGTTGGACAGGGTGGAACGTAGACACCATATATTTT	CASSSSWTGWNVDTIYF
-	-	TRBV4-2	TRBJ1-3	TGTGCCAGCAGCCAACTAGGCGGGGCGTACTCTGGAAACACCATATATTTT	CASSQLGGAYSGNTIYF
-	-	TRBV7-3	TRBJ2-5	TGTGCCAGCAGCCCGACGGGACTGGTGGAAGAGACCCAGTACTTC	CASSPTGLVEETQYF
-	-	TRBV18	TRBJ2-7	TGTGCCAGCTCACCACCCTCACGGGGCTCCTACGAGCAGTACTTC	CASSPPSRGSYEQYF
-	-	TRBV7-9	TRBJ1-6	TGTGCCAGCAGCTTAGATGTAAGAGATTCACCCCTCCACTTT	CASSLDVRDSPLHF
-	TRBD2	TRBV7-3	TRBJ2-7	TGTGCCAGCAGTCCTGGGACTAGCGGGACCGAGCAGTACTTC	CASSPGTSGTEQYF
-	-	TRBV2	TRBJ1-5	TGTGCCAGCAGTGGAGGGGGGGCTGTTCAGCCCCAGCATTTT	CASSGGGAVQPQHF
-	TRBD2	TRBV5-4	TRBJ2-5	TGTGCCAGCAGCTCCCGGACTAGCGGCCAAGAGACCCAGTACTTC	CASSSRTSGQETQYF
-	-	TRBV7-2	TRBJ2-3	TGTGCCAGCAGCTTACGAGCGGGCCACACAGATACGCAGTATTTT	CASSLRAGHTDTQYF
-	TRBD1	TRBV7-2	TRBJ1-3	TGTGCCAGCAGCACCGGCACCGGGACAGGGAGCGTCGCCATATATTTT	CASSTGTGTGSVAIYF
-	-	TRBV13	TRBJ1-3	TGTGCCAGCAGCTTAGGCGCCGCTGGGAGCCTCTCTGGAAACACCATATATTTT	CASSLGAAGSLSGNTIYF